Following are 15 T cell receptor beta chains from one sample sequenced in a study of blood T cells in healthy people across ages. It was with a sample-barcoded 5' primer and a J-beta primer mix that a second PCR of about 6 to 12 cycles was run. TCRdb recomputed calls from the 5' RACE reads with MiXCR, one row per CDR3 protein. The sample contains 2 million or so distinct CDR3 sequences, about 50% of which appear only once. The sequenced sample consisted of blood. These receptors were taken from a woman aged 40-49 years in good health.

This clonotype has just a few counts. The J gene is TRBJ2-1, the V gene TRBV7-8, with D possibly called TRBD1 or TRBD2 (6 bases each). The CDR3 sequence is 17 residues long. Per germline, CDR1 SGHVS and CDR2 FQNEAQ. The V end was cut by 5 bases, the J end by 0 bases, with 17 bases between. CDR3 DNA sequence: TGTGCCAGCAGCCGCCGGGAAGGGGGGAGCTCCTACAATGAGCAGTTCTTC. As protein: CASSRREGGSSYNEQFF.

The V and J genes are TRBV20-1 and TRBJ2-3; tentative D call: TRBD2 (6 bases). There are 14 residues in the CDR3. CDR1 and CDR2 (germline): DFQATT, SNEGSKA (reference sequence). Trimming removed 6 bases at V and 2 bases at J, with 15 bases between. The CDR3 sequence is CSAKDGGVTDTQYF. The CDR3 DNA reads TGCAGTGCCAAGGACGGCGGGGTCACAGATACGCAGTATTTT.

This sequence joins TRBV6-5 and TRBJ1-4, with D maybe TRBD1 (6 bases). V was pared by 0 bases and J by 6 bases, with 8 bases between. The CDR3 runs to 14 residues. Germline CDR1 and CDR2: MNHEY and SVGAGI. This chain's CDR3 is CASSYSRGDEKLFF. The CDR3 DNA is TGTGCCAGCAGTTACTCCAGGGGTGATGAAAAACTGTTTTTT.

This chain links TRBV12-3 or TRBV12-4 with TRBJ2-5; unclear D gene. V shed 4 bases and J shed 12 bases, with 12 bases lying between them. This CDR3 region has 11 residues. CDR3 sequence: CASSSPDAKYF. The CDR3 nucleotides read TGTGCCAGCAGTTCCCCGGACGCTAAGTACTTC.

With respect to this clonotype: One end of the junction fails to match germline, which may point to a read error. The chain employs TRBV24-1 and TRBJ2-4; 7 positions match TRBD2. The J call is doubtful: the DNA matches TRBJ2-5 better. The V gene's germline CDR1 is KGHDR and CDR2 SFDVKD. The CDR3 sequence is 13 residues long. This CDR3 is CTTSDSSGETQYF. The CDR3 bases are TGTACCACCAGTGATTCTAGCGGAGAGACCCAGTACTTC.

This clonotype came up once. The chain has TRBV18 and TRBJ1-4; a weak D match, TRBD1 (6 bases). Trimming took off 4 bases at V and 4 bases at J, with 16 bases between the two ends. The length of the CDR3 is 16 residues. Germline V gives CDR1 KGHSH, CDR2 LQKENI. CDR3 in amino acids: CASSRVSGGLNEKLFF. In DNA form, the CDR3 reads TGTGCCAGCTCACGAGTCAGCGGGGGCCTTAATGAAAAACTGTTTTTT.

The rearrangement links TRBV5-1 to TRBJ1-2, with a tentative D call TRBD1 (5 bases). CDR1 SGHRS and CDR2 YFSETQ come from the germline V gene. The germline V and J ends were trimmed by 6 bases and 4 bases, with 19 bases remaining between them. This CDR3 contains 15 residues. The DNA of the CDR3 is TGCGCCAGCACAGAGATCCCAGGGCCCCGCTATGGCTACACCTTC. Translation gives CASTEIPGPRYGYTF.

The CDR3 DNA reads TGTGCCAGCAAGTCGACAGTTACTACCTACGAGCAGTACTTC. Its protein is CASKSTVTTYEQYF. The chain has TRBV6-5 and TRBJ2-7, with D perhaps matching TRBD1 (5 bases). Germline V lookup: CDR1 MNHEY, CDR2 SVGAGI. The V end lost 7 bases, the J end lost 2 bases, and 15 bases lay between the germline ends. The CDR3 is 14 residues long.

Comment on this clonotype: A read error may account for a junction end that differs from germline. The V and J genes are TRBV7-2 and TRBJ2-7; 7 nucleotides agree with TRBD2. In germline, CDR1 is SGHTA, CDR2 FQGNSA. The CDR3 has 16 amino acids. The CDR3 nucleotides are TGTGCCGGCAGCTCCCCTCTTGGCGGGGGAACCTACGAGCAGTACTTC. It yields the protein CAGSSPLGGGTYEQYF.

This clonotype was observed once. The gene calls are TRBV14 and TRBJ1-4, with 11 bases identical to TRBD1. This CDR3 comprises 17 residues. Germline loops: CDR1 SGHDN, CDR2 FVKESK. With V trimmed by 1 base and J by 4 bases, 5 bases remained unmatched. CDR3 loop: CASSQGWTGGRNEKLFF. Written as DNA, the CDR3 is TGTGCCAGCAGCCAAGGTTGGACAGGGGGCCGTAATGAAAAACTGTTTTTT.

The gene calls are TRBV7-2 and TRBJ2-4; D may be TRBD2 (5 bases). The V end was cut by 5 bases, the J end by 15 bases, with 20 bases between. This CDR3 has 13 residues. Germline values: CDR1 SGHTA, CDR2 FQGNSA. CDR3 amino acids: CASSLGSAEDVYF. DNA of the CDR3: TGTGCCAGCAGCCTCGGTTCGGCGGAGGATGTGTACTTC.

V gene TRBV5-1 combines with J gene TRBJ2-1, with 15 nucleotides matching TRBD2. This CDR3 has 21 residues. V dropped 0 bases and J dropped 0; count of bases not matched to a gene: 10. Germline lookup yields CDR1 SGHRS and CDR2 YFSETQ. The CDR3 protein is CASSLDPRGLAGGRSYNEQFF. The CDR3 bases are TGCGCCAGCAGCTTGGACCCACGTGGACTAGCGGGGGGGCGCTCCTACAATGAGCAGTTCTTC.

With respect to this clonotype: It is likely a read error, because the conserved phenylalanine at the end of the CDR3 is missing. The genes are TRBV5-1 and TRBJ2-5; no clear D gene. Germline values: CDR1 SGHRS, CDR2 YFSETQ. The CDR3 loop spans 14 amino acids. With 4 bases removed from V and 0 bases from J, the gap between germline ends came to 10 bases. CDR3 DNA sequence: TGCGCCAGCAGCCCCTCTTCGAACCAAGAGACCCAGTACATC. Protein sequence: CASSPSSNQETQYI.

The rearrangement joins TRBV12-3 or TRBV12-4 to TRBJ2-3; the D gene is possibly TRBD2 (6 bases). The V and J ends lost 6 bases and 4 bases respectively, with 17 bases between them. The CDR3 consists of 15 residues. CDR3 in amino acids: CASSRRGVSADTQYF. The CDR3 nucleotides are TGTGCCAGCAGCAGGCGGGGTGTGAGCGCAGATACGCAGTATTTT.

This clonotype was picked up a small number of times. The chain is built from TRBV3-1 and TRBJ1-2, with unresolved D. Germline loops: CDR1 LGHDT, CDR2 YNNKEL (reference sequence). The CDR3 covers 14 residues. Deletions cut 1 base from V and 4 bases from J, with 10 bases between. The CDR3 DNA reads as TGTGCCAGCAGCCAAGGGGAGACTTTCTATGGCTACACCTTC. It codes for CASSQGETFYGYTF.